Shown below are 28 T cell receptor beta chains from a single sample sequenced in a study of tumor and adjacent non-tumor tissue in lung cancer (dated by TCRdb to between 2018 and 2020). Libraries were constructed by multiplex PCR. The sequencer listed for this sample is Illumina HiSeq 2500. TCRbeta libraries were constructed through three rounds of nested PCR with primers (Table S4) according to protocols adapted from ARM-PCR. In-frame beta chains were kept once TCRdb had trimmed the public reads at Q25 with fastp and called clones with MiXCR. Identical CDR3 proteins give one entry, which carries the most common genes and DNA. The table for this sample lists some 80,000 distinct CDR3 sequences; 76% of them were counted only once. The ten largest clonotypes hold around 40% of the sample. RNA was extracted from bulk unsorted tissue and checked for quality with a NanoDrop ND-1000 and an Agilent 2100. Distant non-tumor tissue taken more than 3 cm from the tumor edge was used as the normal lung sample.

Material: distant non-tumor lung tissue. The receptors originated from a man between 65 and 80 years old with non-small cell lung cancer.

Points on this clonotype: Germline is not matched at one junction end, which may reflect a read error. Here the CDR3 reads CGVVGILTGGLRGNEQFF. As DNA, the CDR3 is TGCGGCGTTGTAGGAATTCTAACGGGAGGGCTCAGAGGCAATGAGCAGTTCTTC. The V gene is TRBV29-1, the J gene TRBJ2-1; TRBD2 matches at 8 bases. Germline V gene lookup returns CDR1 SQVTM and CDR2 ANQGSEA. This CDR3 region has 18 residues.

The chain combines TRBV29-1 with TRBJ1-5; D not certain. Trimming stripped 0 bases from V and 5 bases from J, with 8 bases between. CDR3 length equals 13 residues. The germline V gene has CDR1 SQVTM and CDR2 ANQGSEA. CDR3: CSVEDGLDQPQHF. CDR3 nucleotides: TGCAGCGTTGAAGATGGGCTAGATCAGCCCCAGCATTTT.

Remarks on this clonotype: The missing conserved phenylalanine or tryptophan at the end of this CDR3 makes a read error likely. This chain connects TRBV11-3 to TRBJ2-3, with a possible D match to TRBD2 (5 bases). The CDR3 is 15 amino acids. From germline, CDR1 is SGHNT and CDR2 YENEEA. The CDR3 protein is CTSTRREVSTDTQYL. The CDR3 nucleotides are TGTACGAGCACCCGTCGGGAAGTAAGCACAGATACGCAGTATTTA.

The rearrangement links TRBV28 to TRBJ2-3; no clear D gene. CDR1 is MDHEN, CDR2 SYDVKM, per germline. CDR3 length equals 14 residues. V lost 3 bases, J lost 2 bases, and 9 bases lay in between. CDR3 loop: CASSFLAITDTQYF. For the CDR3, the DNA is TGTGCCAGCAGTTTTTTAGCTATCACAGATACGCAGTATTTT.

With respect to this clonotype: This is likely a read error, given that the CDR3 carries no conserved phenylalanine or tryptophan at its end. The CDR3 sequence: CASGIAGMDEQYL. DNA of the CDR3: TGTGCCAGCGGAATAGCGGGAATGGACGAGCAGTACCTC. This rearrangement joins TRBV11-3 to TRBJ2-7, with 8 bases matching TRBD2. Germline V lookup: CDR1 SGHNT, CDR2 YENEEA. CDR3 size: 13 residues. V lost 8 bases to trimming and J lost 5 bases; unmatched junction nucleotides: 8.

Comments on this clonotype: A read error may produce the germline difference seen at one junction end. This chain connects TRBV11-2 to TRBJ2-2; 7 bases are a match to TRBD1. The CDR3 length is 16 residues. CDR1 and CDR2 (germline): SGHAT, FQNNGV. The CDR3 sequence: CITSLVGTGVAGELSF. DNA of the CDR3: TGTATCACCAGCTTAGTGGGCACAGGGGTTGCCGGGGAGCTGTCTTTT.

With regard to this clonotype: The junction departs from the called germline gene at one end, perhaps through a read error. This chain connects TRBV29-1 to TRBJ1-1; D is perhaps TRBD1 (5 bases). Germline loops: CDR1 SQVTM, CDR2 ANQGSEA. This CDR3 has 13 residues. CDR3 coding DNA: TGCAGAGTTGACAGAAATATGATCACTGAAGCTTTCTTT. It translates to CRVDRNMITEAFF.

A remark on this clonotype: No conserved phenylalanine or tryptophan is present at the end of the CDR3, so a read error is the likely explanation. The rearrangement uses TRBV12-3 or TRBV12-4 and TRBJ1-5; TRBD1 agrees at 12 bases. CDR3 length: 15 amino acids. This CDR3 is CASSVGTGGNQPQHI. The CDR3 bases are TGTGCCAGCAGTGTAGGGACAGGGGGCAACCAGCCCCAGCATATT.

As regards this clonotype: The final CDR3 position lacks the conserved phenylalanine or tryptophan, pointing to a likely read error. It is unclear where the CDR3 begins or ends on the DNA, so no DNA is shown, and the CDR3 is as TCRdb lists it. The chain joins TRBV29-1 to TRBJ1-2. Germline V gene data show CDR1 as SQVTM and CDR2 as ANQGSEA. From its first to its last residue, the CDR3 has 16 amino acids. The CDR3 region is CSVVPYQSSGEDGYPS.

The chain uses TRBV28 and TRBJ2-3; D is unclear. The CDR3 covers 12 residues. Germline lookup yields CDR1 MDHEN and CDR2 SYDVKM. The CDR3 DNA sequence: TGTACCAACAACTTTAACACAGATACGCAGTATTTT. It codes for CTNNFNTDTQYF.

This clonotype was recorded only once. The chain carries TRBV11-1 and TRBJ2-7, with D tentatively TRBD1 (5 bases). Germline loops: CDR1 SGHAT, CDR2 FQDESV (reference sequence). Trimming shortened V by 4 bases and J by 2 bases, and 15 bases separated the two germline ends. CDR3 length: 15 amino acids. The CDR3, as DNA: TGTGCCAGCAGCTCCTCCGAGACAGAAACCTACGAGCAGTACTTC. Its translation: CASSSSETETYEQYF. Filled out from reference TRBV11-1 and TRBJ2-7, the complete variable domain reads EAEVAQSPRYKITEKSQAVAFWCDPISGHATLYWYRQILGQGPELLVQFQDESVVDDSQLPKDRFSAERLKGVDSTLKIQPAELGDSAMYLCASSSSETETYEQYFGPGTRLTVT.

In regard to this clonotype: One end of the junction varies from germline; a read error may be responsible. This chain connects TRBV12-3 or TRBV12-4 to TRBJ2-5, with TRBD1 matching over 7 bases. The CDR3 spans 14 residues. CDR3 in amino acids: CASSLNRGQETQYF. The CDR3 DNA follows: TGTGCCAGCAGTTTGAACAGGGGCCAAGAGACACAGTACTTC.

The V gene is TRBV29-1, the J gene TRBJ2-3; possibly TRBD2 for D (5 bases). Looked up from germline, CDR1 is SQVTM and CDR2 is ANQGSEA. V was cut by 6 bases and J by 1 base, with 20 bases left in between. The CDR3 sequence is 16 residues long. The CDR3 sequence: CSVAGISVGCTDTQYF. CDR3 nucleotides: TGCAGCGTAGCTGGGATTAGCGTGGGTTGCACAGATACGCAGTATTTT.

Only one count was recorded for this clonotype. The junction differs from germline at one of its ends, possibly a read error. The CDR3 protein is CASSLTGLMPDALYF. In DNA form, the CDR3 reads TGTGCCAGTAGCTTAACGGGTTTGATGCCAGATGCGCTGTATTTT. The chain links TRBV7-3 to TRBJ2-3; D not resolved. The CDR3 loop spans 15 amino acids. Germline V gives CDR1 SGHTA, CDR2 FQGTGA.

On this clonotype: A junction boundary mismatches the germline segment, possibly from a read error. V usage is TRBV4-2 and J usage is TRBJ2-5; a possible D gene is TRBD2 (6 bases). In germline, CDR1 is LGHNA, CDR2 YNFKEQ. The CDR3 length is 16 residues. The CDR3 is CASSRLGSGNEETQYF. CDR3 DNA sequence: TGTGCCAGCAGCCGCCTAGGTAGCGGTAATGAGGAGACGCAGTACTTC.

This clonotype was counted a few times. At one end the junction does not follow the germline gene, possibly because of a read error. V is TRBV25-1 and J is TRBJ2-7, with D unclear. The CDR3 covers 13 residues. Germline loops: CDR1 MGHDK, CDR2 SYGVNS. The CDR3 region is CVSSESPPREQYF. The CDR3 DNA follows: TGTGTCAGCAGTGAATCCCCCCCAAGGGAGCAGTACTTC.

V gene TRBV6-5 combines with J gene TRBJ2-1; D might be TRBD2 (6 bases). Per the germline V gene, CDR1 is MNHEY and CDR2 is SVGAGI. The CDR3 runs to 13 residues. With 10 bases removed from V and 9 bases from J, the gap between germline ends came to 19 bases. This CDR3 reads CAKSYRLDSEQFF. The CDR3, as DNA: TGTGCCAAGAGTTACCGACTAGACAGTGAGCAGTTCTTC.

The chain carries TRBV6-2 or TRBV6-3 and TRBJ1-1, with D hard to call. V shed 6 bases and J shed 12 bases, with 23 bases lying between them. The CDR3 is made up of 14 amino acids. In germline, CDR1 is MNHEY, CDR2 SVGEGT. CDR3 coding DNA: TGTGCCAGCAGCTACGATGCTGTGCGGGCCTCACCTTTCTTT. Translation gives CASSYDAVRASPFF.

Turning to this clonotype: A read error may be the cause here, since a much bigger clone is one base away. The V and J genes are TRBV11-2 and TRBJ2-4; tentative D call: TRBD2 (5 bases). CDR1 and CDR2 (germline): SGHAT, FQNNGV. The V gene lost 6 bases and the J gene lost 8 bases, with 17 bases spanning the gap. CDR3 size: 14 residues. This CDR3 is CASRLMGALDIQYF. The CDR3 nucleotides read TGTGCCAGCAGGTTAATGGGTGCACTAGACATTCAGTACTTC.

This chain joins TRBV6-2 or TRBV6-3 and TRBJ2-1; D gene uncertain. The CDR3 length is 12 residues. Germline assignment: CDR1 MNHEY and CDR2 SVGEGT. Trimming cost V 9 bases and J 10 bases, with 16 bases left between them. The CDR3 region has the DNA TGTGCCAGTGGTTACGTCGTTGGCGAGCAGTTCTTC. It codes for CASGYVVGEQFF.

Turning to this clonotype: The junction departs from germline at one end; a sequencing error may be responsible. This sequence joins TRBV2 and TRBJ2-7, with 13 bases fitting TRBD2. The CDR3 runs 16 residues. The V gene's germline CDR1 is SNHLY and CDR2 FYNNEI. CDR3 DNA: TGTGCCAGCAGTAACGGACTAGCGGGAGTCGGACACGAGCAGTACTTT. Residues: CASSNGLAGVGHEQYF.

Comment on this clonotype: One junction end disagrees with the germline gene, perhaps due to a read error. V and J are TRBV4-1 and TRBJ2-6; D is perhaps TRBD1 (6 bases). There are 18 residues in the CDR3. The germline CDR1 and CDR2 sequences are MGHRA and YSYEKL. The CDR3, as DNA: TGCGCCAGCAGGCCCCAGTTGGGACAAGGCTCTGAGGCCAACGTCCTGACTTTC. It is translated as CASRPQLGQGSEANVLTF.

As regards this clonotype: The germline gene is not matched at one end of the junction; a read error may be the cause. The gene calls are TRBV4-2 and TRBJ2-5; possibly TRBD2 for D (7 bases). Per the germline V gene, CDR1 is LGHNA and CDR2 is YNFKEQ. This CDR3 region has 17 residues. The CDR3 loop reads CASGQDPSRGQQETQYF. Here the CDR3 DNA reads TGTGCCAGCGGCCAAGATCCCTCGCGGGGGCAACAAGAGACCCAGTACTTC.

By sample share, this clonotype is medium-sized. The chain recombines TRBV6-5 with TRBJ1-2, with D uncertain. The CDR3 spans 12 residues. Germline loops: CDR1 MNHEY, CDR2 SVGAGI. The V gene lost 4 bases and the J gene lost 8 bases, with 11 bases spanning the gap. The chain's CDR3 is CASSSTRGGYTF. Here the CDR3 DNA reads TGTGCCAGCAGTTCCACACGAGGAGGCTACACCTTC.

For this clonotype: At one end, the junction sequence differs from germline, possibly due to a read error. V and J are TRBV10-2 and TRBJ2-2; maybe TRBD2 (5 bases). Germline values: CDR1 WSHSY, CDR2 SAAADI. The CDR3 spans 11 residues. The CDR3 region is CASSYTGEQFF. Written as DNA, the CDR3 is TGCGCCAGCAGTTACACCGGGGAGCAGTTTTTT.

Points on this clonotype: This could be a read error, since a much larger clone is one nucleotide away. The chain employs TRBV12-3 or TRBV12-4 and TRBJ2-3; D may be TRBD2 (6 bases). The CDR3 consists of 15 residues. The CDR3 reads CASILGSGGTDTQYF. In DNA form, the CDR3 reads TGTGCCAGCATTTTAGGTAGCGGAGGCACAGATACGCAGTATTTT.

This clonotype was observed a single time. J is TRBJ2-1 and V is TRBV28; D may be TRBD2 (5 bases). This CDR3 has 15 amino acids. With 6 bases removed from V and 2 bases from J, the gap between germline ends came to 14 bases. Germline V lookup: CDR1 MDHEN, CDR2 SYDVKM. The CDR3 coding sequence is TGTGCCAGCAGCCCCCCCGGGATGCCCTACAATGAGCAGTTCTTC. It yields the protein CASSPPGMPYNEQFF.

As for this clonotype: The junction does not match germline at one end; this may be a read error. The chain links TRBV6-2 or TRBV6-3 to TRBJ2-1; D is unresolved. This CDR3 is built from 16 residues. Germline-derived CDR1 and CDR2 are MNHEY and SVGEGT. CDR3 region: CASSPKVGNSCHERFF. The DNA of the CDR3 is TGTGCCAGCAGTCCAAAAGTTGGAAATTCGTGTCATGAGCGGTTCTTC.